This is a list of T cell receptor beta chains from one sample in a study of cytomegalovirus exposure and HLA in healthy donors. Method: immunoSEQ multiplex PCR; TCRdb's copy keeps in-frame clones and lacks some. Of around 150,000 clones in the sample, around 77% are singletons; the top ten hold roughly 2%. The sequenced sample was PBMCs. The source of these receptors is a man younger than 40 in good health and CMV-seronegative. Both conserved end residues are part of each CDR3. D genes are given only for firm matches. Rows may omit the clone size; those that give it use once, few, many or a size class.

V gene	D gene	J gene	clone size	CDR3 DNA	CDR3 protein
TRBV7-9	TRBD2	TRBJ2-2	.	TGTGCCAGCAGCTTGGGACTAGCGGGTCCCGGGGAGCTGTTTTTT	CASSLGLAGPGELFF
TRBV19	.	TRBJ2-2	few	TGTGCCAGTAGTATTAATCTACTCGGGGAGCTGTTTTTT	CASSINLLGELFF
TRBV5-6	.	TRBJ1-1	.	TGTGCCAGCAGCTTATGGGGGGGCCTCACTGAAGCTTTCTTT	CASSLWGGLTEAFF
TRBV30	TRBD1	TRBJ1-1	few	TGTGCCTGGAGTACAGACAGGGGTGGGACTGAAGCTTTCTTT	CAWSTDRGGTEAFF
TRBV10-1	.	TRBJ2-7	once	TGCGCCAGCCAAAAAGACAGCTCCTACGAGCAGTACTTC	CASQKDSSYEQYF
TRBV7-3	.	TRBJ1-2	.	TGTGCCAGCAGCTTGGATTCCTCCGGGGGGGCAGGCTATGGCTACACCTTC	CASSLDSSGGAGYGYTF
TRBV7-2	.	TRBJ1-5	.	TGTGCCAGCAGCTTAGTGGGAGGGCAGAATCAGCCCCAGCATTTT	CASSLVGGQNQPQHF
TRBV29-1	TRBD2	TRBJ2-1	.	TGCAGCGCCATACTAGCGACCACCGACAGCTCCTACAATGAGCAGTTCTTC	CSAILATTDSSYNEQFF
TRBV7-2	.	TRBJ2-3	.	TGTGCCAGCAGCTTAGGACTAGGGGTAGATACGCAGTATTTT	CASSLGLGVDTQYF
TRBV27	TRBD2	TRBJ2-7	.	TGTGCCAGCTCCGGCTGGGGTAGCGGGATCTTATACGAGCAGTACTTC	CASSGWGSGILYEQYF
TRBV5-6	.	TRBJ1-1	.	TGTGCCAGCAGCTTTATACAGTACACTGAAGCTTTCTTT	CASSFIQYTEAFF
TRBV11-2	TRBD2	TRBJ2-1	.	TGTGCCAGCAGCTTAGGGTCCGGGACTAGCGGGGTTAATGAGCAGTTCTTC	CASSLGSGTSGVNEQFF
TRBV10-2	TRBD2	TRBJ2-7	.	TGCGCCAGCAGTGAAACTAGCGGGAGCCACGAGCAGTACTTC	CASSETSGSHEQYF
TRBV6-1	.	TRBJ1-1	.	TGTGCCAGCAGTGCCGACCTAGGGAACACTGAAGCTTTCTTT	CASSADLGNTEAFF
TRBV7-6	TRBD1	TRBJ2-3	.	TGTGCCAGCAGCCTGACAGGGAGTTTCACAGATACGCAGTATTTT	CASSLTGSFTDTQYF
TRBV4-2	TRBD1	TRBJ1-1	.	TGTGCCAGCAGCCAAGAGTTCGACAGGGTAAACCCAGCTTTCTTT	CASSQEFDRVNPAFF
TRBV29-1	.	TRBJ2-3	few	TGCAGCGTTGAAGAATCTGAGGCAGATACGCAGTATTTT	CSVEESEADTQYF
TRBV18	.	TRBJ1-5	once	TGTGCCAGCTCACACGGGGGTAGCAATCAGCCCCAGCATTTT	CASSHGGSNQPQHF
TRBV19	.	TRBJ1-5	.	TGTGCCAGTAGTATGGGGCAGTTCAATCAGCCCCAGCATTTT	CASSMGQFNQPQHF
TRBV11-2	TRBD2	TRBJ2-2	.	TGTGCCAGCAGCTTAGAGGGGACTAGCGGGAGTGGAACCGGGGAGCTGTTTTTT	CASSLEGTSGSGTGELFF
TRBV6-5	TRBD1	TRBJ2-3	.	TGTGCCAGCAGTCCCCGGGACAGGGGCACAGATACGCAGTATTTT	CASSPRDRGTDTQYF
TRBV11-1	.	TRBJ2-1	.	TGTGCCAGCAGCTTAGACAGACACAATGAGCAGTTCTTC	CASSLDRHNEQFF
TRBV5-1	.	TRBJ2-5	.	TGCGCCAGCGCCTTGTCCGGGTTGTCGGAGACCCAGTACTTC	CASALSGLSETQYF
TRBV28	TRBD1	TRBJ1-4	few	TGTGCCAGCAGTCGACCCCCGGGACAGGGCGCTGAAAAACTGTTTTTT	CASSRPPGQGAEKLFF
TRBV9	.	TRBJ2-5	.	TGTGCCAGCAGCCTGAGCCCTTGGACAGTCCAGACCCAAGAGACCCAGTACTTC	CASSLSPWTVQTQETQYF
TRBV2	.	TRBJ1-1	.	TGTGCCAGCAGTGGGGCAGGGTACACTGAAGCTTTCTTT	CASSGAGYTEAFF
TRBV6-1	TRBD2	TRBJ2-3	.	TGTGCCAGCTGCCCTAGCGGGTCTTCAGATACGCAGTATTTT	CASCPSGSSDTQYF
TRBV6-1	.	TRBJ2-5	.	TGTGCCAGCAGTCTGGAGACCCAGTACTTC	CASSLETQYF
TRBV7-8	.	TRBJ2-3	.	TGTGCCAGCAGTAGGGGGGGAAGCACAGATACGCAGTATTTT	CASSRGGSTDTQYF
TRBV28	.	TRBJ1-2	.	TGTGCCAGCAGTCCCTATGGACAGACACCAACCTACACCTTC	CASSPYGQTPTYTF
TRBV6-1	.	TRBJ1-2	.	TGTGCCAGCAGGGAGGGGGGGCCTAACTATGGCTACACCTTC	CASREGGPNYGYTF
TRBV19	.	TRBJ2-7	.	TGTGCCAGTAGTATGTCAGGATTATACTACGAGCAGTACTTC	CASSMSGLYYEQYF
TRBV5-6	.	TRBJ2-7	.	TGTGCCAGCACGACAGAGTACGAGCAGTACTTC	CASTTEYEQYF
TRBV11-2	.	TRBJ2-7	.	TGTGCCAGCAGCTTAATCTCACTATACGAGCAGTACTTC	CASSLISLYEQYF
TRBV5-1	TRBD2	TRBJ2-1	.	TGCGCCAGCAGCTTAACTAGCGGGAGTTTCTATGAGCAGTTCTTC	CASSLTSGSFYEQFF
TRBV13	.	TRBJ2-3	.	TGTGCCAGCAGCACCCGGTTCAACACAGATACGCAGTATTTT	CASSTRFNTDTQYF
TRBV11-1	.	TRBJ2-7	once	TGTGCCAGCAGCTTCGCTAGCGCGCTACACAACGAGCAGTACTTC	CASSFASALHNEQYF
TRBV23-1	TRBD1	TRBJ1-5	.	TGCGCCAGCAGTCAAAGGGGGCGCGGTAGCAATCAGCCCCAGCATTTT	CASSQRGRGSNQPQHF
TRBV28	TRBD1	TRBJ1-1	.	TGTGCCAGCCCCCCAGGGACAGGGAGGCACACTGAAGCTTTCTTT	CASPPGTGRHTEAFF
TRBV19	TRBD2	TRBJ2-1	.	TGTGCCAGTAGTGCGTATCTAGCGGGAGCGTCCTACAATGAGCAGTTCTTC	CASSAYLAGASYNEQFF
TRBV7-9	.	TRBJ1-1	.	TGTGCCAGCAGCCGGTCAGGGTTGATGAACACTGAAGCTTTCTTT	CASSRSGLMNTEAFF
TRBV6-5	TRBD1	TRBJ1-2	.	TGTGCCGGACCAGGGGGGTACTATGGCTACACCTTC	CAGPGGYYGYTF
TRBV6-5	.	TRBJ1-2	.	TGTGCCAGCGCCTTAACTAGGGACTATGGCTACACCTTC	CASALTRDYGYTF
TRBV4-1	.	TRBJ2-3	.	TGCGCCAGCAGCCAAGAGGGGACTAGCACAGATACGCAGTATTTT	CASSQEGTSTDTQYF
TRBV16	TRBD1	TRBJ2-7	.	TGTGCCAGCAGCCTTATGGGGGGACAGGGCTACGAGCAGTACTTC	CASSLMGGQGYEQYF
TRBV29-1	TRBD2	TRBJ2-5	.	TGCAGCGTCTACTCTAGCGGGACGCAAGAGACCCAGTACTTC	CSVYSSGTQETQYF